These 5 T cell receptor beta chains were sequenced from one sample in a study of cytomegalovirus exposure and HLA in healthy donors. Both 60 Vbeta primers and 13 Jbeta primers went into the PCR. The repertoire was sequenced with immunoSEQ multiplex PCR; TCRdb's copy has only in-frame clones and lacks some. Of about 150,000 clones in the sample, approximately 86% are singletons; the top ten hold under 7.5%. The sequenced sample was PBMCs. Receptors originate from a woman aged 45-59 years in good health and CMV-seropositive.

J is TRBJ2-7 and V is TRBV5-1; 7 nucleotides line up with TRBD1. This CDR3 comprises 14 residues. Germline V gene sequence: CDR1 SGHRS, CDR2 YFSETQ. V dropped 4 bases and J dropped 3; count of bases not matched to a gene: 7. The CDR3 DNA sequence: TGCGCCAGCAGCAACAGGACAGGTTTCTACGAGCAGTACTTC. Protein product: CASSNRTGFYEQYF. Full variable domain (outside the CDR3, taken from reference TRBV5-1 and TRBJ2-7): KAGVTQTPRYLIKTRGQQVTLSCSPISGHRSVSWYQQTPGQGLQFLFEYFSETQRNKGNFPGRFSGRQFSNSRSEMNVSTLELGDSALYLCASSNRTGFYEQYFGPGTRLTVT.

This clone is a singleton in its sample. The chain recombines TRBV30 with TRBJ1-2; D is undetermined. CDR3 length equals 13 residues. CDR1 and CDR2 from the germline V gene are GTSNPN and SVGIG (reference sequence). V was trimmed by 0 bases and J by 5 bases, leaving 10 bases between them. DNA of the CDR3: TGTGCCTGGAGTGTAGGCAGGCCTTATGGCTACACCTTC. Its protein is CAWSVGRPYGYTF. Full variable domain (remainder filled in from reference TRBV30 and TRBJ1-2): SQTIHQWPATLVQPVGSPLSLECTVEGTSNPNLYWYRQAAGRGLQLLFYSVGIGQISSEVPQNLSASRPQDRQFILSSKKLLLSDSGFYLCAWSVGRPYGYTFGSGTRLTVV.

The chain employs TRBV29-1 and TRBJ2-7; the D gene is possibly TRBD1 (6 bases). Between the trimmed V and J ends, which lost 6 bases and 2 bases, there was a span of 11 bases. CDR1 and CDR2 (germline): SQVTM, ANQGSEA. The CDR3 sequence is 12 residues long. CDR3 protein: CSVQGTAYEQYF. The CDR3 DNA reads TGCAGCGTACAGGGAACTGCCTACGAGCAGTACTTC.

As to this clone: One end of the junction is discordant with germline, which a read error may explain. The identical CDR3 is also encoded by other nucleotide sequences in the sample. The chain carries TRBV2 and TRBJ1-1; unclear D gene. CDR1 is SNHLY and CDR2 is FYNNEI in the germline V gene. The CDR3 extends over 14 amino acids. The CDR3 DNA reads TGTGCTAGCAGACTCGGTAGAGGATCAACTGAAGCTTTCTTT. Its protein product is CASRLGRGSTEAFF.

This clone was seen a single time. The genes are TRBV29-1 and TRBJ2-3, with a tentative D call TRBD1 (6 bases). CDR3 length equals 20 residues. V gave up 3 bases and J gave up 0 bases, with 28 bases separating them. Looked up from germline, CDR1 is SQVTM and CDR2 is ANQGSEA. This chain's CDR3 is CSVDLGQRFSRNPSTDTQYF. CDR3 in DNA: TGCAGCGTTGATTTAGGACAGCGGTTTAGTCGTAACCCTAGCACAGATACGCAGTATTTT.